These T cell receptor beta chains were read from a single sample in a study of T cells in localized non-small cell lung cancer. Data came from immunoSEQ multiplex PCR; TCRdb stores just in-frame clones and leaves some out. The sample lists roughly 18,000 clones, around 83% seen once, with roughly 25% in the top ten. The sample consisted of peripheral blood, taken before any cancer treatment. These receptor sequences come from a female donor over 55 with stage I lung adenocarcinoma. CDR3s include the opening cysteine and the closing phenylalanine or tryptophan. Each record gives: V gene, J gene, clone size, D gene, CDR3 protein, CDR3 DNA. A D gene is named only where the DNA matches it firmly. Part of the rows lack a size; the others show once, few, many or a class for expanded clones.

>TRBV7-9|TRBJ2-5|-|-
CASRETATQETQYF
TGTGCCAGCAGGGAGACGGCGACCCAAGAGACCCAGTACTTC
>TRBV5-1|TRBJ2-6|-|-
CASSPQPTSSGANVLTF
TGCGCCAGCAGCCCGCAGCCTACTAGCTCTGGGGCCAACGTCCTGACTTTC
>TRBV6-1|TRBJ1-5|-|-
CASSTLAGNQPQHF
TGTGCCAGCAGTACACTCGCGGGGAATCAGCCCCAGCATTTT
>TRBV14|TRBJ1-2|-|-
CASSQDGLANYGYTF
TGTGCCAGCAGCCAAGATGGCTTAGCTAACTATGGCTACACCTTC
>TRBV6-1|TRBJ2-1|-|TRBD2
CATLAGSNNEQFF
TGTGCCACCCTAGCGGGGTCTAACAATGAGCAGTTCTTC
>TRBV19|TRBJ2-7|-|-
CASSIWHNGAYEQCF
TGTGCCAGTAGTATTTGGCATAACGGCGCCTACGAGCAGTGCTTC
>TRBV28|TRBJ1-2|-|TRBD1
CASRTGTGGGYTF
TGTGCCAGCAGAACCGGGACAGGGGGTGGCTACACCTTC
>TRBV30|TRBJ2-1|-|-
CAWSVLSYNEQFF
TGTGCCTGGAGTGTACTCTCCTACAATGAGCAGTTCTTC
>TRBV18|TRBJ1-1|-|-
CASSPSTGYTEAFF
TGTGCCAGCTCACCTTCGACAGGATACACTGAAGCTTTCTTT
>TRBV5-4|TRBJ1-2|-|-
CASSPWPGEGGYTF
TGTGCCAGCAGCCCATGGCCAGGGGAGGGCGGCTACACCTTC
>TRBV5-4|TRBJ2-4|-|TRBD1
CASSQGQPAKNIQYF
TGTGCCAGCAGCCAGGGACAGCCGGCCAAAAACATTCAGTACTTC
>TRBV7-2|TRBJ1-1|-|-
CASSFQENTEAFF
TGTGCCAGCAGCTTCCAGGAGAACACTGAAGCTTTCTTT
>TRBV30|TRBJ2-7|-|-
CAWARGAAYEQYF
TGTGCCTGGGCCCGGGGGGCCGCCTACGAGCAGTACTTC
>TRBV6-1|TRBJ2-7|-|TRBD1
CASSGATGPTYEQYF
TGTGCCAGCAGTGGAGCGACAGGGCCTACCTACGAGCAGTACTTC
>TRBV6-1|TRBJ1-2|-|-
CASSPGLRLKGYTF
TGTGCCAGCAGTCCGGGCCTAAGGCTAAAGGGCTACACCTTC
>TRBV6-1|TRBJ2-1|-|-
CASSEGPAYNEQFF
TGTGCCAGCAGTGAAGGCCCGGCCTACAATGAGCAGTTCTTC
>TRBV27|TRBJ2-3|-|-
CASSLSQGLADTQYF
TGTGCCAGCAGTTTATCGCAAGGGTTGGCAGATACGCAGTATTTT
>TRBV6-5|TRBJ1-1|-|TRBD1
CASRPTTGWATEAFF
TGTGCCAGCAGACCTACGACAGGGTGGGCCACTGAAGCTTTCTTT
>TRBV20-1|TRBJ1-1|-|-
CRTAGGTEAFF
TGCAGGACAGCCGGTGGCACTGAAGCTTTCTTT
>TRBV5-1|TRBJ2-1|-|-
CASSLYPRGYNEQFF
TGCGCCAGCAGCTTGTATCCGCGTGGATACAATGAGCAGTTCTTC
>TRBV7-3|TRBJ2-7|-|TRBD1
CASSPRQGGEQYF
TGTGCCAGCAGCCCACGACAGGGCGGGGAGCAGTACTTC
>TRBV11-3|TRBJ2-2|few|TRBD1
CASSLGTGMIAGELFF
TGTGCCAGCAGCTTGGGGACAGGGATGATCGCCGGGGAGCTGTTTTTT
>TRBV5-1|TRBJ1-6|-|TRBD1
CASSRQGGYNSPLHF
TGCGCCAGCAGCCGACAGGGTGGATATAATTCACCCCTCCACTTT
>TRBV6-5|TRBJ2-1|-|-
CASSLRVRVDEQFF
TGTGCCAGCAGTCTACGGGTGAGGGTCGATGAGCAGTTCTTC
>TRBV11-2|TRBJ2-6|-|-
CASSSLQGTGANVLTF
TGTGCCAGCAGCTCTTTACAGGGTACCGGGGCCAACGTCCTGACTTTC
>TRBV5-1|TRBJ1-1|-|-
CASSSHPPGVSTEAFF
TGCGCCAGCAGCTCACACCCCCCAGGGGTCTCCACTGAAGCTTTCTTT
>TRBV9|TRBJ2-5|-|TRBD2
CASSVRAGGQETQYF
TGTGCCAGCAGCGTCCGTGCGGGGGGCCAAGAGACCCAGTACTTC
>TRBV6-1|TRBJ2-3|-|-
CASSEFPGAYTDTQYF
TGTGCCAGCAGTGAATTCCCAGGGGCCTACACAGATACGCAGTATTTT
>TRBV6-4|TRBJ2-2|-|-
CASSPSQSNTGELFF
TGTGCCAGCAGTCCCTCTCAGTCGAACACCGGGGAGCTGTTTTTT
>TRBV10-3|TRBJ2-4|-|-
CAISESRGGLAKNIQYF
TGTGCCATCAGTGAGTCCCGGGGAGGTCTAGCCAAAAACATTCAGTACTTC
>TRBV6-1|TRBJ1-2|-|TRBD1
CASRPGQGARGYTF
TGTGCCAGCAGGCCGGGACAGGGGGCACGGGGCTACACCTTC
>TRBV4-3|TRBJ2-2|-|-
CASSPFPDRNTGELFF
TGCGCCAGCAGCCCCTTCCCGGACAGGAACACCGGGGAGCTGTTTTTT
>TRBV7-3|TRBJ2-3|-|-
CASSSLTDTQYF
TGTGCCAGCAGCTCGCTCACAGATACGCAGTATTTT
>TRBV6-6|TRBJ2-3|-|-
CASSYTGLDTQYF
TGTGCCAGCAGTTACACGGGCCTAGATACGCAGTATTTT
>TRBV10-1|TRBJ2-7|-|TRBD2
CASSESILAGGDEQYF
TGCGCCAGCAGTGAGTCGATCCTAGCGGGGGGGGACGAGCAGTACTTC
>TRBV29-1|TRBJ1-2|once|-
CSVEDIQGLLHGYTF
TGCAGCGTTGAAGATATCCAGGGACTGCTGCATGGCTACACCTTC
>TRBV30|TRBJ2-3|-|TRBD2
CAWGLADTQYF
TGTGCCTGGGGACTAGCGGATACGCAGTATTTT
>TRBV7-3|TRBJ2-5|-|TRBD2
CASSRTSGETQYF
TGTGCCAGCAGCCGGACTAGCGGGGAGACCCAGTACTTC
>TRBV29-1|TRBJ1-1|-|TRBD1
CSVLTGGKAFF
TGCAGCGTTCTTACAGGGGGGAAAGCTTTCTTT
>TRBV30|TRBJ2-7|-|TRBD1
CAWKPDRNYEQYF
TGTGCCTGGAAACCGGACAGGAACTACGAGCAGTACTTC
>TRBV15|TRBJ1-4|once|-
CATSRESGRGNEKLFF
TGTGCCACCAGCAGAGAGTCGGGGCGCGGTAATGAAAAACTGTTTTTT
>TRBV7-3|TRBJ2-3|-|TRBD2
CASSFIAGGSDTQYF
TGTGCCAGCAGCTTTATAGCGGGGGGTTCGGATACGCAGTATTTT
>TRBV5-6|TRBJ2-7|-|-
CASSFTGSSYEQYF
TGTGCCAGCAGCTTCACAGGTAGCTCCTACGAGCAGTACTTC
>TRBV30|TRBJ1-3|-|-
CAWRQGLSGNTIYF
TGTGCCTGGAGACAGGGACTCTCTGGAAACACCATATATTTT
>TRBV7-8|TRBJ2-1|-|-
CASSLAGESYNEQFF
TGTGCCAGCAGCTTAGCGGGGGAGTCCTACAATGAGCAGTTCTTC